Listed here are 5 T cell receptor beta chains from one sample, sequenced in a study of STAT5B mutations in CD4+ large granular lymphocyte leukemia. TCRdb's copy holds only in-frame clones and misses some; the assay was immunoSEQ multiplex PCR. The profile shows tens of thousands of clones, about 86% of them singletons. Input material: CD4+ T cells from blood buffy coats. The receptor set was obtained from a human donor in good health.

V and J are TRBV6-1 and TRBJ2-1, with D perhaps TRBD1 or TRBD2 (5 bases each). Germline CDR1 is MNHNS and CDR2 is SASEGT. The CDR3 length is 13 residues. With 4 bases removed from V and 9 bases from J, the gap between germline ends came to 13 bases. This CDR3 is CASSGTSSGEQFF. CDR3 DNA: TGTGCCAGCAGTGGGACAAGCAGCGGTGAGCAGTTCTTC.

The chain employs TRBV11-3 and TRBJ1-6; D perhaps matches TRBD1 (6 bases). CDR1 is SGHNT and CDR2 is YENEEA in the germline V gene. The CDR3 is 15 amino acids. Trimming removed 2 bases at V and 5 bases at J, with 10 bases between. The CDR3 DNA reads as TGTGCCAGCAGCTTACACGGACAGAATAATTCACCCCTCCACTTT. The encoded protein is CASSLHGQNNSPLHF.

This sequence joins TRBV21-1 and TRBJ1-1; TRBD1 reflects the table's D call only, with no check against the DNA. TRBV21-1 is tagged as a pseudogene. This CDR3 contains 13 residues. This chain's CDR3 is CASSGQVNTEAFF. CDR3 DNA: TGTGCCAGCAGCGGACAGGTGAACACTGAAGCTTTCTTT.

This chain uses TRBV7-2 with TRBJ2-1; 11 bases align to TRBD2. Germline V lookup: CDR1 SGHTA, CDR2 FQGNSA. Losses at the gene ends were 4 bases for V and 4 bases for J; bases not matched to a gene: 3. CDR3 length equals 15 residues. In nucleotides, the CDR3 is TGTGCCAGCAGCTCCCTAGCGGGAGGTTACAATGAGCAGTTCTTC. It is translated as CASSSLAGGYNEQFF.

The chain uses TRBV2 and TRBJ2-7; D tentatively reads TRBD1 or TRBD2 (6 bases each). This CDR3 spans 14 amino acids. The germline V gene encodes CDR1 SNHLY and CDR2 FYNNEI. Trimming left V 8 bases short and J 0 bases short, with 14 bases between. CDR3 region: CASQYRGHSYEQYF. The DNA of the CDR3 is TGTGCCAGCCAGTATCGGGGGCACTCCTACGAGCAGTACTTC.